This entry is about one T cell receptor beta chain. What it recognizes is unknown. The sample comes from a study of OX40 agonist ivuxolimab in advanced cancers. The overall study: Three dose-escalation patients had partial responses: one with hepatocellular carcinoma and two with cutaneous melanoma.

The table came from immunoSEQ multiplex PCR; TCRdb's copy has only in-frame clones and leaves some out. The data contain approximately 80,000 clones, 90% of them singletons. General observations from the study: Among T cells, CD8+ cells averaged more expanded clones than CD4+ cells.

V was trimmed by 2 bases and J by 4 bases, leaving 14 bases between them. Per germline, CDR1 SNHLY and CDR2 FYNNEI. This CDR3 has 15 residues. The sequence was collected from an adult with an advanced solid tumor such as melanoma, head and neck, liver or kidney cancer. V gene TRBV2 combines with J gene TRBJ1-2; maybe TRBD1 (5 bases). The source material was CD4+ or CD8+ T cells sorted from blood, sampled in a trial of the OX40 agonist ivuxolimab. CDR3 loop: CASSELGTRFYGYTF. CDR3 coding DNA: TGTGCCAGCAGTGAATTAGGGACTCGCTTCTATGGCTACACCTTC.